This TCR beta chain was captured in a study of blood T cell repertoires in COVID-19. Study details: Acute and convalescent COVID-19 samples came from the United States, Italy and Spain. In each case, the material was cDNA or gDNA derived from T cells, B-cell-depleted T cells, or PBMCs.

Under the authors' procedure: Quantification of nucleated cells was approximated via reference gene primer amplification. The table came from immunoSEQ multiplex PCR; TCRdb's copy has only in-frame clones and leaves some out. The V and J calls and the clone size are those of that table, but D and trimming were determined from the DNA. The table records about 70,000 clones, 89% of them present only once. Germline CDR1 MGHRA, CDR2 YSYEKL. The CDR3 sequence is 16 residues long. V gave up 2 bases and J gave up 1 base; unmatched junction bases: 3. This clonotype was obtained from a man aged 45-60 years with active COVID-19. This sequence joins TRBV4-1 and TRBJ2-5; 11 bases are a match to TRBD2. Sequenced: peripheral blood. The chain's CDR3 is CASSQPSGGLQETQYF. CDR3 DNA sequence: TGCGCCAGCAGCCAACCTAGCGGGGGGCTCCAAGAGACCCAGTACTTC.